These T cell receptor beta chains were read from a single sample in a study of T-cell memory formation after mild COVID-19. TCRdb redid the calling of the 5' RACE reads with MiXCR, one entry per CDR3 protein. Of about 560,000 distinct CDR3 sequences in the sample, about a fifth were seen once. Sequenced sample: PBMCs or a T cell subset sorted from them (not recorded which). The receptors here all came from an adult woman who had mild COVID-19 (a few samples of this study predate the infection). Cell type and time point are not known. The CDR3 runs from the conserved cysteine through the conserved F or W. D genes are given only for firm matches. The size field is filled for only some rows; it gives once, few, many or a size class.

J | V | size | D | CDR3 | DNA
TRBJ2-1 | TRBV9 | few | TRBD2 | CASGTSGSYNEQFF | TGTGCCAGCGGGACTAGCGGGAGTTACAATGAGCAGTTCTTC
TRBJ2-7 | TRBV13 | - | - | CASSGPVPYEQYF | TGTGCCAGCAGCGGGCCCGTCCCCTACGAGCAGTACTTC
TRBJ2-7 | TRBV27 | - | - | CASSLFQSTYEQYF | TGTGCCAGCAGTTTATTTCAGTCGACCTACGAGCAGTACTTC
TRBJ1-2 | TRBV5-4 | - | - | CASRPVGSGNGYTF | TGTGCCAGCAGACCTGTTGGGTCCGGGAATGGCTACACCTTC
TRBJ2-5 | TRBV24-1 | - | - | CATSEDGPRVTQYF | TGTGCCACCAGTGAGGACGGACCCCGGGTGACCCAGTACTTT
TRBJ2-2 | TRBV6-5 | few | - | CASRYQNTGELFF | TGTGCCAGCAGATACCAGAACACCGGGGAGCTGTTTTTT
TRBJ2-4 | TRBV12-3/TRBV12-4 | - | - | CASSLPGQSLAKNIQYF | TGTGCCAGCAGTTTACCCGGACAGTCCCTAGCCAAAAACATTCAGTACTTC
TRBJ2-3 | TRBV5-1 | many | TRBD2 | CASRPELAGSTDTQYF | TGCGCCAGCAGACCCGAACTAGCGGGGAGCACAGATACGCAGTATTTT
TRBJ2-5 | TRBV28 | - | - | CASSLRVLETQYF | TGTGCCAGCAGTTTAAGGGTTCTGGAGACCCAGTACTTC
TRBJ2-1 | TRBV12-3/TRBV12-4 | many | - | CASRKTSGLNEQFF | TGTGCCAGCAGAAAGACGTCGGGGCTAAATGAGCAGTTCTTC
TRBJ1-6 | TRBV18 | - | - | CASSPAGSNSPLHF | TGTGCCAGCTCACCAGCAGGGTCCAATTCACCCCTCCACTTT
TRBJ2-7 | TRBV10-3 | - | - | CATYPGPSGGAEQYF | TGTGCCACTTATCCGGGACCGAGTGGTGGAGCCGAGCAGTACTTC
TRBJ1-2 | TRBV2 | many | TRBD1 | CASSPGTGNYGYTF | TGCGCCAGCAGCCCCGGGACAGGGAACTATGGCTACACCTTC
TRBJ1-2 | TRBV25-1 | few | - | CASSDNLSFLTF | TGTGCCAGCAGTGATAATTTATCCTTTCTCACCTTC
TRBJ1-5 | TRBV5-5 | - | - | CASSLWDNNQPQHF | TGTGCCAGCAGCTTGTGGGACAACAATCAGCCCCAGCATTTT
TRBJ1-2 | TRBV11-3 | - | TRBD1 | CASSSGGNGYTF | TGTGCCAGCAGCTCAGGGGGAAATGGCTACACCTTC
TRBJ2-7 | TRBV6-5 | - | - | CASRKTGRGEQYF | TGTGCCAGCAGAAAGACAGGGAGGGGGGAGCAGTACTTC
TRBJ1-1 | TRBV10-3 | - | TRBD1 | CAISGDRTYTEAFF | TGTGCCATCAGTGGGGACAGGACCTACACTGAAGCTTTCTTT
TRBJ2-7 | TRBV7-6 | - | - | CASSSTTGEQYF | TGTGCCAGCAGCTCCACTACTGGCGAGCAGTACTTC
TRBJ1-2 | TRBV12-3/TRBV12-4 | - | TRBD1 | CASSTNRQGASF | TGTGCCAGCAGCACAAATCGACAGGGAGCTTCCTTC
TRBJ2-6 | TRBV9 | few | - | CASRAGDGANVLTF | TGTGCCAGCCGGGCGGGCGATGGGGCCAACGTCCTGACTTTC
TRBJ2-2 | TRBV20-1 | - | TRBD1 | CSAQGAPATGELFF | TGCAGTGCGCAGGGGGCCCCTGCCACCGGGGAGCTGTTTTTT
TRBJ1-4 | TRBV4-1 | few | - | CASSQGAGAGEKLFF | TGCGCCAGCAGCCAAGGGGCGGGGGCAGGGGAAAAACTGTTTTTT
TRBJ1-2 | TRBV6-1 | - | - | CASSEAQTRFYGYTF | TGTGCCAGCAGTGAAGCGCAGACGAGATTCTATGGCTACACCTTC
TRBJ1-4 | TRBV5-5 | few | - | CASSLEGSGEKLFF | TGTGCCAGCAGCTTGGAGGGTTCCGGGGAAAAACTGTTTTTT
TRBJ1-3 | TRBV5-1 | few | - | CASSFDRYSGNTIYF | TGCGCCAGCAGCTTCGACCGCTACTCTGGAAACACCATATATTTT
TRBJ1-2 | TRBV24-1 | - | TRBD1 | CATSDLTGTVSSFYGYTF | TGTGCCACCAGTGATCTGACCGGGACAGTGTCTTCTTTCTATGGCTACACCTTC
TRBJ2-5 | TRBV19 | - | TRBD2 | CASSMWASGEQETQYF | TGTGCCAGTAGTATGTGGGCTAGCGGGGAACAAGAGACCCAGTACTTC
TRBJ2-1 | TRBV7-9 | few | - | CASSDRSAAYNEQFF | TGTGCCAGCAGCGATCGGTCTGCCGCTTACAATGAGCAGTTCTTC
TRBJ2-3 | TRBV4-3 | - | TRBD2 | CASSQDELGLAGTDTQYF | TGCGCCAGCAGCCAAGATGAGCTGGGGCTAGCGGGCACAGATACGCAGTATTTT
TRBJ1-5 | TRBV2 | few | - | CASSAVARNQPQHF | TGTGCCAGCAGTGCGGTAGCCCGCAATCAGCCCCAGCATTTT
TRBJ1-2 | TRBV9 | - | TRBD1 | CASSVNGQGTYGYTF | TGTGCCAGCAGCGTAAACGGACAGGGGACGTATGGCTACACCTTC
TRBJ1-1 | TRBV21-1 | once | - | CASTGNHRDPSKRDRDTEAFF | TGTGCCAGCACTGGGAACCACCGGGATCCGAGCAAGAGAGATCGGGACACTGAAGCTTTCTTT
TRBJ1-1 | TRBV15 | - | TRBD1 | CATSRTTGANTEAFF | TGTGCCACCAGCAGGACTACAGGGGCGAATACTGAAGCTTTCTTT
TRBJ2-6 | TRBV12-3/TRBV12-4 | - | - | CASSSPGTPGANVLTF | TGTGCCAGCAGTTCCCCCGGGACCCCTGGGGCCAACGTCCTGACTTTC
TRBJ2-5 | TRBV9 | - | - | CASSPGGRPQGETQYF | TGTGCCAGCAGCCCCGGGGGACGTCCCCAGGGGGAGACCCAGTACTTC
TRBJ1-2 | TRBV7-9 | few | TRBD1 | CASSLAGYRGYTF | TGTGCCAGCAGCTTAGCGGGGTACAGGGGTTACACCTTC
TRBJ1-2 | TRBV12-5 | - | - | CASGLGQNYGYTF | TGTGCTAGTGGTTTGGGACAGAACTATGGCTACACCTTC
TRBJ2-1 | TRBV5-1 | - | TRBD1 | CASSLAELLFGTGVPNEQFF | TGCGCCAGCAGCTTGGCCGAGTTGTTATTCGGGACAGGGGTTCCCAATGAGCAGTTCTTC
TRBJ1-1 | TRBV5-1 | few | - | CASSQRTDSNTEAFF | TGCGCCAGCAGCCAGCGGACGGACTCGAACACTGAAGCTTTCTTT
TRBJ2-5 | TRBV29-1 | few | - | CSAGQYVQETQYF | TGCAGCGCCGGACAGTACGTACAAGAGACCCAGTACTTC
TRBJ2-1 | TRBV29-1 | - | - | CSVDGRSLYNEQFF | TGCAGCGTTGATGGCAGGTCCCTCTACAATGAGCAGTTCTTC
TRBJ1-6 | TRBV5-5 | few | - | CASSLRQASYNSPLHF | TGTGCCAGCAGCTTGAGACAAGCCTCCTATAATTCACCCCTCCACTTT
TRBJ2-3 | TRBV11-2 | - | - | CASSFGRGPDTQYF | TGTGCCAGCAGCTTCGGGCGGGGTCCAGATACGCAGTATTTT
TRBJ1-1 | TRBV7-3 | many | - | CASSLIPGNTEAFF | TGTGCCAGCAGCTTAATCCCCGGGAACACTGAAGCTTTCTTT
TRBJ2-1 | TRBV7-8 | - | - | CASSPRVQGGRAYNEQFF | TGTGCCAGCAGCCCTAGGGTTCAGGGGGGGAGGGCCTACAATGAGCAGTTCTTC
TRBJ1-3 | TRBV23-1 | - | TRBD1 | CASSQSSCHPGQTGNTIYF | TGCGCCAGCAGTCAATCGTCCTGCCACCCGGGACAGACTGGAAACACCATATATTTT
TRBJ2-5 | TRBV20-1 | - | - | CSAREGWLANQETQYF | TGCAGTGCTAGAGAGGGGTGGTTAGCGAACCAAGAGACCCAGTACTTC
TRBJ2-7 | TRBV12-3/TRBV12-4 | many | TRBD1 | CASSMTGGGEQYF | TGTGCCAGCAGTATGACAGGGGGCGGTGAGCAGTACTTC
TRBJ1-1 | TRBV7-3 | - | - | CDSSLGENTEAFF | TGTGACAGCAGCTTGGGGGAGAACACTGAAGCTTTCTTT
TRBJ1-2 | TRBV7-9 | few | - | CASSPLTGLGYTF | TGTGCCAGCAGCCCTTTGACAGGTCTTGGCTACACCTTC
TRBJ2-7 | TRBV24-1 | - | - | CATSDPAQEGNYEQYF | TGTGCCACCAGTGACCCCGCCCAGGAGGGAAACTACGAGCAGTACTTC
TRBJ1-6 | TRBV9 | - | - | CASSGHNSPLHF | TGTGCCAGCAGCGGACATAATTCACCCCTCCACTTT
TRBJ1-4 | TRBV20-1 | - | TRBD1 | CSARRRQGLTTNEKLFF | TGCAGTGCTAGAAGACGACAGGGCCTTACCACTAATGAAAAACTGTTTTTT
TRBJ1-2 | TRBV20-1 | - | - | CSAPMGYGYTF | TGCAGTGCCCCGATGGGCTATGGCTACACCTTC
TRBJ2-3 | TRBV10-3 | - | - | CAISGGRTDTQYF | TGTGCCATCTCCGGGGGACGCACAGATACGCAGTATTTT
TRBJ1-1 | TRBV6-5 | few | - | CASSYSRPTNTEAFF | TGTGCCAGCAGTTACTCGAGGCCGACGAACACTGAAGCTTTCTTT